Below are 30 T cell receptor beta chains sequenced from a single sample in a study of T-cell memory formation after mild COVID-19. TCRdb reprocessed the 5' RACE reads via MiXCR and lists one record per CDR3 protein. Found here are 400,000 or so distinct CDR3 sequences, about 19% of them singletons; the top ten hold around 9.2%. The sample was PBMCs or a T cell subset sorted from them (not recorded which). The receptors originated from an adult woman who had mild COVID-19 (a few samples of this study predate the infection). Cell type and time point are not known.

In this sample, this clonotype turned up a few times. V gene TRBV29-1 combines with J gene TRBJ2-7, with D perhaps given as TRBD1 or TRBD2 (5 bases each). Germline CDR1 SQVTM, CDR2 ANQGSEA. The length of the CDR3 is 11 residues. Trimming took off 1 base at V and 6 bases at J, with 7 bases between the two ends. The CDR3 spells CSVEGGVEQYF. CDR3 DNA sequence: TGCAGCGTTGAAGGAGGGGTCGAGCAGTACTTC.

The chain carries TRBV25-1 and TRBJ1-2, with no clear D. V dropped 2 bases and J dropped 7 bases, with 11 bases sitting between them. The CDR3 covers 13 residues. Germline V gives CDR1 MGHDK, CDR2 SYGVNS. The CDR3: CASSEVAPGGYTF. CDR3 bases: TGTGCCAGCAGTGAAGTAGCTCCGGGTGGCTACACCTTC.

The CDR3 loop reads CASSQDSYGTGLYEQYF. CDR3 DNA sequence: TGCGCCAGCAGCCAAGATTCGTACGGGACGGGTCTCTACGAGCAGTACTTC. The rearrangement joins TRBV4-1 to TRBJ2-7; D may be TRBD1 or TRBD2 (5 bases each). There are 17 residues in the CDR3. In germline, CDR1 is MGHRA, CDR2 YSYEKL. The V end was cut by 0 bases, the J end by 3 bases, with 18 bases between.

This clonotype has just a few counts. The chain recombines TRBV23-1 with TRBJ2-1, with TRBD2 matching over 12 bases. TRBV23-1 belongs to the ORF category, with a function that is uncertain. This CDR3 region has 15 residues. V lost 0 bases, J lost 6 bases, and 0 bases stayed unmatched. The CDR3 region is CASSQSTSGSNEQFF. As DNA, the CDR3 is TGCGCCAGCAGTCAATCGACTAGCGGGAGCAATGAGCAGTTCTTC.

This rearrangement joins TRBV5-1 to TRBJ2-1; TRBD2 matches at 9 bases. This CDR3 is 15 amino acids long. The germline V gene has CDR1 SGHRS and CDR2 YFSETQ. After removal of 7 bases from V and 4 bases from J, the junction contained 9 bases not matched to a gene. DNA for the CDR3: TGCGCCAGCCGGGCCGCTAGCGGGACTTACAATGAGCAGTTCTTC. Protein: CASRAASGTYNEQFF.

This clonotype was seen only a few times. V usage is TRBV15 and J usage is TRBJ2-4; the match to TRBD1 covers 7 bases. The germline gives CDR1 LNHNV, CDR2 YYDKDF (reference sequence). This CDR3 contains 17 residues. J gave up 0 bases and V 3 bases, and 8 bases lay outside the gene matches. CDR3 nucleotide sequence: TGTGCCACCAGCAGTATCCGACAGGGTCTAGCCAAAAACATTCAGTACTTC. This codes for CATSSIRQGLAKNIQYF.

The V call is TRBV9, the J call TRBJ2-7; 7 nucleotides align to TRBD1. The ends lost 2 bases at V and 5 bases at J; junction bases unmatched: 16. CDR1 SGDLS and CDR2 YYNGEE come from the germline V gene. The CDR3 totals 17 residues. The CDR3 sequence is CASSVEPTGQRINEQYF. For the CDR3, the DNA is TGTGCCAGCAGCGTCGAACCAACGGGACAGAGAATCAACGAGCAGTACTTC.

This chain connects TRBV12-5 to TRBJ2-1; D is unclear. The germline CDR1 and CDR2 sequences are LGHNT and FRNRAP. The V gene lost 7 bases and the J gene lost 12 bases, with 13 bases spanning the gap. The CDR3 runs 11 residues. CDR3: CASALDKAQFF. The DNA of the CDR3 is TGTGCTAGTGCCCTGGATAAAGCGCAGTTCTTC. The full variable domain, rest sourced from reference TRBV12-5 and TRBJ2-1, is DARVTQTPRHKVTEMGQEVTMRCQPILGHNTVFWYRQTMMQGLELLAYFRNRAPLDDSGMPKDRFSAEMPDATLATLKIQPSEPRDSAVYFCASALDKAQFFGPGTRLTVL.

In the case of this clonotype: An end of the junction differs from the germline gene, which may be a read error. The V call is TRBV29-1, the J call TRBJ1-4; TRBD1 might be the D (5 bases). CDR3 length: 13 amino acids. Germline CDR1 and CDR2: SQVTM and ANQGSEA. The CDR3 sequence is CSVEEAENRHTVF. CDR3 nucleotides: TGCAGCGTTGAAGAGGCGGAAAACAGGCATACTGTTTTT.

In its sample, this clonotype was seen a few times. The CDR3 coding sequence is TGCAGTGCTAGACCGCTGGCCGGGGGGAACACAGATACGCAGTATTTT. Translating it yields CSARPLAGGNTDTQYF. This rearrangement joins TRBV20-1 to TRBJ2-3; 7 bases are shared with TRBD2. Germline loops: CDR1 DFQATT, CDR2 SNEGSKA (reference sequence). CDR3 length: 16 amino acids. J was trimmed by 2 bases and V by 2 bases; bases with no gene match: 10.

The V gene is TRBV6-5, the J gene TRBJ2-7; D is possibly TRBD1 (6 bases). Germline V gives CDR1 MNHEY, CDR2 SVGAGI. The CDR3 runs 15 residues. V was cut by 2 bases and J by 6 bases, with 17 bases left in between. CDR3 in amino acids: CASSYEDRPSAEQYF. In DNA form, the CDR3 reads TGTGCCAGCAGTTACGAAGACAGGCCCTCCGCCGAGCAGTACTTC.

The chain carries TRBV7-9 and TRBJ1-2; 7 nucleotides agree with TRBD1. Germline lookup yields CDR1 SEHNR and CDR2 FQNEAQ (reference sequence). CDR3 size: 15 residues. V was clipped by 5 bases and J by 4 bases; unmatched bases: 10. The chain's CDR3 is CASSNGDRVFYGYTF. The CDR3 DNA reads TGTGCCAGCAGCAATGGGGACAGAGTCTTCTATGGCTACACCTTC.

J is TRBJ2-3 and V is TRBV3-1, with unresolved D. Germline-derived CDR1 and CDR2 are LGHDT and YNNKEL (reference sequence). This CDR3 is built from 16 residues. Trimming left V 0 bases short and J 1 base short, with 11 bases between. The CDR3 loop reads CASSQDWLGRTDTQYF. The CDR3 DNA reads as TGTGCCAGCAGCCAAGATTGGCTGGGTCGCACAGATACGCAGTATTTT.

This clonotype was seen a handful of times. The CDR3 protein is CSARGPARGEAFF. CDR3 in DNA: TGCAGTGCTAGAGGGCCAGCCCGCGGGGAAGCTTTCTTT. The chain couples TRBV20-1 to TRBJ1-1; D remains ambiguous. Trimming took off 1 base at V and 8 bases at J, with 14 bases between the two ends. Germline lookup yields CDR1 DFQATT and CDR2 SNEGSKA (reference sequence). This CDR3 has 13 amino acids.

This chain links TRBV12-3 or TRBV12-4 with TRBJ2-7; D uncertain. The V gene lost 8 bases and the J gene lost 4 bases, with 6 bases spanning the gap. This CDR3 has 10 amino acids. The CDR3 bases are TGTGCCAGCGGGGTGTACGAGCAGTACTTC. It encodes CASGVYEQYF.

CDR3 region: CASSLTYQGGNQPQHF. CDR3 coding DNA: TGTGCCAGCAGCCTGACTTATCAGGGGGGGAATCAGCCCCAGCATTTT. This sequence joins TRBV21-1 and TRBJ1-5; the DNA was not compared with TRBD1, the D call given in the table. TRBV21-1 represents a pseudogene. CDR3 length: 16 amino acids.

The chain employs TRBV7-2 and TRBJ1-6, with D possibly TRBD1 on 5 matching bases. The ends were cut back, 1 base at V and 9 bases at J, with 16 bases in the middle. CDR1 is SGHTA and CDR2 is FQGNSA in the germline V gene. The CDR3 length is 16 residues. The CDR3 region has the DNA TGTGCCAGCAGCTTAGTCTGGCAGGGTAGCGGTTCACCCCTCCACTTT. It encodes CASSLVWQGSGSPLHF. Drawing the rest from reference TRBV7-2 and TRBJ1-6, the complete variable domain is GAGVSQSPSNKVTEKGKDVELRCDPISGHTALYWYRQSLGQGLEFLIYFQGNSAPDKSGLPSDRFSAERTGGSVSTLTIQRTQQEDSAVYLCASSLVWQGSGSPLHFGNGTRLTVT.

The table lists this clonotype with a few counts. This chain uses TRBV5-4 with TRBJ2-1; D may correspond to TRBD1 or TRBD2 (5 bases each). Germline V gene sequence: CDR1 SGHNT, CDR2 YYREEE (reference sequence). The CDR3 contains 15 residues. Trimming stripped 4 bases from V and 7 bases from J, with 18 bases between. The CDR3 DNA reads as TGTGCCAGCAGCCCTCCGGCTTCGGGGCATAATGAGCAGTTCTTC. This sequence encodes CASSPPASGHNEQFF.

J is TRBJ1-4 and V is TRBV6-6, with D maybe TRBD1 (6 bases). The CDR3 runs to 15 residues. The germline V gene has CDR1 MNHNY and CDR2 SVGAGI (reference sequence). Trimming pared 6 bases from V and 4 bases from J, leaving 15 bases between. CDR3 in amino acids: CASSGRTAFNEKLFF. CDR3 sequence (DNA): TGTGCCAGCAGCGGCCGGACAGCTTTTAATGAAAAACTGTTTTTT.

The chain links TRBV20-1 to TRBJ1-1; the D is unclear. Germline assignment: CDR1 DFQATT and CDR2 SNEGSKA (reference sequence). V was trimmed by 5 bases and J by 4 bases, leaving 20 bases between them. This CDR3 contains 15 residues. CDR3 loop: CSALKGGGRGTEAFF. CDR3 DNA sequence: TGCAGTGCTCTAAAGGGAGGAGGGCGAGGCACTGAAGCTTTCTTT.

This chain links TRBV10-3 with TRBJ2-3; D possibly uses TRBD1 or TRBD2 (6 bases each). The CDR3 covers 11 residues. Germline V gene sequence: CDR1 ENHRY, CDR2 SYGVKD. V dropped 8 bases and J dropped 6 bases, with 9 bases sitting between them. CDR3 loop: CAIGGPDTQYF. The DNA of the CDR3 is TGTGCCATCGGGGGGCCGGATACGCAGTATTTT.

The chain employs TRBV20-1 and TRBJ2-2; 7 bases are a match to TRBD2. Germline CDR1 reads DFQATT; CDR2 reads SNEGSKA (reference sequence). V shed 2 bases and J 2 bases; nucleotides not matched to a gene: 5. The CDR3 runs 15 residues. The CDR3 region is CSARRGGSNTGELFF. The CDR3 coding sequence is TGCAGTGCTAGAAGGGGAGGGAGCAACACCGGGGAGCTGTTTTTT.

This clonotype has just a few counts. V usage is TRBV7-9 and J usage is TRBJ1-2; D is ambiguous. V lost 5 bases, J lost 3 bases, and 13 bases lay in between. Germline V lookup: CDR1 SEHNR, CDR2 FQNEAQ (reference sequence). CDR3 length: 14 amino acids. CDR3 bases: TGTGCCAGCAGCCCCCCGGATTCTGACTATGGCTACACCTTC. Amino acid sequence: CASSPPDSDYGYTF.

This clonotype was counted between two and nine times. The V gene is TRBV6-6, the J gene TRBJ1-4, with 8 bases matching TRBD1. CDR3 length: 16 amino acids. CDR1 is MNHNY and CDR2 is SVGAGI in the germline V gene (reference sequence). V shed 10 bases and J 3 bases; nucleotides not matched to a gene: 13. Written as DNA, the CDR3 is TGTGCCACCGGTGGAGGCAGGGGGCTTGCTAATGAAAAACTGTTTTTT. It encodes CATGGGRGLANEKLFF.

This clonotype was found a few times. This chain links TRBV4-3 with TRBJ2-1; 8 bases are a match to TRBD2. V lost 1 base, J lost 4 bases, and 6 bases stayed unmatched. Germline-derived CDR1 and CDR2 are LGHNA and YSLEER. This CDR3 has 16 amino acids. The DNA for the CDR3 is TGCGCCAGCAGCCAAGTTTTCGCGGGAGGTTACAATGAGCAGTTCTTC. Its protein is CASSQVFAGGYNEQFF.

The rearrangement joins TRBV5-6 to TRBJ2-5, with TRBD1 matching over 7 bases. Germline V gene lookup returns CDR1 SGHDT and CDR2 YYEEEE. V gave up 3 bases and J gave up 0 bases; unmatched junction bases: 5. The CDR3 has 15 amino acids. CDR3 bases: TGTGCCAGCAGCTCTGACAGGGTGTACCAAGAGACCCAGTACTTC. Its translation: CASSSDRVYQETQYF.

The V and J genes are TRBV7-2 and TRBJ2-5; 12 nucleotides match TRBD2. Germline V gene lookup returns CDR1 SGHTA and CDR2 FQGNSA. Trimming cost V 4 bases and J 5 bases; bases outside gene matches: 5. CDR3 size: 15 residues. In DNA, the CDR3 is TGTGCCAGCAGCTCGCTAGCGGGGGGGAGGGAGACCCAGTACTTC. It yields the protein CASSSLAGGRETQYF.

The chain joins TRBV5-1 to TRBJ1-2; a weak D match, TRBD1 (5 bases). V dropped 4 bases and J dropped 0 bases, with 10 bases sitting between them. CDR1 and CDR2 from the germline V gene are SGHRS and YFSETQ. This CDR3 has 14 residues. CDR3 region: CASSTTVSNYGYTF. The CDR3 DNA reads TGCGCCAGCAGCACGACAGTGTCTAACTATGGCTACACCTTC.

The chain is built from TRBV4-1 and TRBJ2-3; D might be TRBD2 (5 bases). The germline CDR1 and CDR2 sequences are MGHRA and YSYEKL. CDR3 length: 17 amino acids. The V end was cut by 0 bases, the J end by 2 bases, with 15 bases between. The CDR3 sequence: CASSQDASGGSTDTQYF. In DNA, the CDR3 is TGCGCCAGCAGCCAAGACGCCAGCGGAGGATCCACAGATACGCAGTATTTT.

The rearrangement joins TRBV4-2 to TRBJ2-7; D may be TRBD1 (7 bases). The CDR3 has 11 amino acids. V was shortened by 3 bases and J by 12 bases, with 12 bases between the two germline ends. From germline, CDR1 is LGHNA and CDR2 YNFKEQ. CDR3 loop: CASSQAGTAYF. The CDR3 DNA reads as TGTGCCAGCAGCCAGGCGGGGACAGCGTACTTC.